The 5 T cell receptor beta chains below all came from one sample that was sequenced in a study of graft-versus-host responses after intestinal transplantation. Produced via immunoSEQ multiplex PCR; TCRdb's table is partial and in-frame only. The data show roughly 14,000 clones, more than 25% seen once. The authors seeded roughly 200,000 CFSE-labeled responder cells together with roughly 200,000 irradiated stimulator cells tagged with violet dye. The input for sequencing was alloreactive CD8+ T cells from a mixed lymphocyte reaction culture, taken before intestinal transplant. This sample's subset: CFSE-low proliferating T cells sorted from roughly six-day pre-transplant mixed lymphocyte reaction (GvH or HvG direction). Source of these receptors: a human patient who received an intestinal transplant.

In this sample, this clone turned up a few times. This rearrangement joins TRBV2 to TRBJ2-3; no clear D gene. This CDR3 is 14 amino acids long. Trimming cost V 6 bases and J 1 base, with 11 bases left between them. Germline V gene data show CDR1 as SNHLY and CDR2 as FYNNEI. Written as DNA, the CDR3 is TGTGCCAGCAGCCCCTGGCCTGGCACAGATACGCAGTATTTT. This sequence encodes CASSPWPGTDTQYF.

The genes are TRBV27 and TRBJ2-7; D is possibly TRBD2 (5 bases). Trimming took off 5 bases at V and 0 bases at J, with 14 bases between the two ends. CDR3 length equals 15 residues. Germline lookup yields CDR1 MNHEY and CDR2 SMNVEV (reference sequence). The CDR3 reads CASSPGELLSYEQYF. The CDR3 DNA reads TGTGCCAGCAGTCCCGGGGAACTACTCTCCTACGAGCAGTACTTC.

This clone turned up a few times. The chain combines TRBV19 with TRBJ2-6; a possible D gene is TRBD1 (5 bases). CDR1 LNHDA and CDR2 SQIVND come from the germline V gene (reference sequence). CDR3 length equals 15 residues. Trimming took off 7 bases at V and 0 bases at J, with 10 bases between the two ends. The CDR3 loop reads CASTQTVSGANVLTF. The DNA for the CDR3 is TGTGCCAGTACCCAGACAGTCTCTGGGGCCAACGTCCTGACTTTC.

Note on this clone: A read error may produce the germline difference seen at one junction end. This chain links TRBV6-5 with TRBJ2-7; D remains ambiguous. Germline V gene sequence: CDR1 MNHEY, CDR2 SVGAGI. This CDR3 region has 11 residues. The CDR3 region has the DNA TGTGCCAGCAGTTACTCCTCCGAGCAGTACTTC. Translating it yields CASSYSSEQYF.

The rearrangement uses TRBV11-2 and TRBJ1-1, with 8 positions matching TRBD1. There are 15 residues in the CDR3. V lost 6 bases and J lost 5; bases outside the gene matches: 11. Germline assignment: CDR1 SGHAT and CDR2 FQNNGV. The CDR3 region has the DNA TGTGCCAGCAGGCCGGTCAGGGGGCCGTGGACTGAAGCTTTCTTT. Protein: CASRPVRGPWTEAFF.